These 22 T cell receptor beta chains were sequenced from one sample in a study of shared clonotypes between healthy human individuals. Sequencing was performed with immunoSEQ multiplex PCR; in TCRdb, only in-frame clones are kept and a portion is missing. The table has 2 million to 2.5 million clones, about 94% seen once; the top ten hold around 0.13%. Material: naive CD4+ T cells sorted from blood. Subset described: CD45RA+ positively selected. These receptors all stem from a man between 18 and 29 years old in good health.

The genes are TRBV7-9 and TRBJ2-7, with D perhaps TRBD1 or TRBD2 (5 bases each). The germline CDR1 and CDR2 sequences are SEHNR and FQNEAQ (reference sequence). V was cut by 2 bases and J by 5 bases, with 10 bases left in between. CDR3 length equals 13 residues. CDR3 loop: CASSLNEGNEQYF. The CDR3 coding sequence is TGTGCCAGCAGCTTAAACGAGGGGAACGAGCAGTACTTC.

This rearrangement joins TRBV4-1 to TRBJ1-5; D is uncertain. CDR3 length equals 16 residues. V was trimmed by 0 bases and J by 2 bases, leaving 11 bases between them. Germline V gene lookup returns CDR1 MGHRA and CDR2 YSYEKL. The CDR3 DNA sequence: TGCGCCAGCAGCCAAGAAGGCCAGCCGGGCAATCAGCCCCAGCATTTT. Its protein product is CASSQEGQPGNQPQHF.

J is TRBJ1-1 and V is TRBV5-1, with D uncertain. The V end lost 0 bases, the J end lost 4 bases, and 10 bases lay between the germline ends. Germline lookup yields CDR1 SGHRS and CDR2 YFSETQ. CDR3 length: 14 amino acids. The CDR3 spells CASSLGSSGTEAFF. In nucleotides, the CDR3 is TGCGCCAGCAGCTTGGGGTCTTCGGGCACTGAAGCTTTCTTT.

The chain combines TRBV5-1 with TRBJ1-2; D remains unclear. The ends were cut back, 0 bases at V and 6 bases at J, with 6 bases in the middle. Germline CDR1 and CDR2: SGHRS and YFSETQ. CDR3 length: 12 amino acids. For the CDR3, the DNA is TGCGCCAGCAGCTTGGGCGTCGATGGCTACACCTTC. Amino acids: CASSLGVDGYTF.

The chain is built from TRBV7-2 and TRBJ2-2; 8 bases match TRBD2. V lost 4 bases to trimming and J lost 0 bases; unmatched junction nucleotides: 4. Germline lookup yields CDR1 SGHTA and CDR2 FQGNSA. The CDR3 is 16 amino acids. As DNA, the CDR3 is TGTGCCAGCAGCTCCACAGCGGGAGCGAACACCGGGGAGCTGTTTTTT. Translated, it gives CASSSTAGANTGELFF.

The rearrangement links TRBV30 to TRBJ1-3, with D tentatively TRBD1 (5 bases). V lost 7 bases and J 0 bases, leaving 10 bases between the germline ends. The CDR3 sequence is 13 residues long. CDR1 GTSNPN and CDR2 SVGIG come from the germline V gene (reference sequence). The CDR3 nucleotides are TGTGCCTTGACAGTCCTCTCTGGAAACACCATATATTTT. Encoded protein: CALTVLSGNTIYF.

Turning to this clone: Within the sample, other DNA sequences also encode this same CDR3. The chain recombines TRBV18 with TRBJ2-7; tentatively, D is TRBD1 or TRBD2 (5 bases each). Between the trimmed V and J ends, which lost 4 bases and 2 bases, there was a span of 9 bases. Germline V gives CDR1 KGHSH, CDR2 LQKENI. The CDR3 sequence is 13 residues long. The CDR3 DNA reads TGTGCCAGCTCACTAGGGACCCCCTACGAGCAGTACTTC. Its translation is CASSLGTPYEQYF. The whole variable domain, filled in from reference TRBV18 and TRBJ2-7, reads NAGVMQNPRHLVRRRGQEARLRCSPMKGHSHVYWYRQLPEEGLKFMVYLQKENIIDESGMPKERFSAEFPKEGPSILRIQQVVRGDSAAYFCASSLGTPYEQYFGPGTRLTVT.

The rearrangement links TRBV5-1 to TRBJ2-7; TRBD1 is a possible D gene (6 bases). V shed 4 bases and J shed 2 bases, with 13 bases lying between them. CDR1 is SGHRS, CDR2 YFSETQ, per germline. The CDR3 loop spans 14 amino acids. The CDR3 bases are TGCGCCAGCAGCATAACAGGGATCCCCTACGAGCAGTACTTC. Its protein is CASSITGIPYEQYF. Supplemented by reference TRBV5-1 and TRBJ2-7, the full variable domain reads KAGVTQTPRYLIKTRGQQVTLSCSPISGHRSVSWYQQTPGQGLQFLFEYFSETQRNKGNFPGRFSGRQFSNSRSEMNVSTLELGDSALYLCASSITGIPYEQYFGPGTRLTVT.

The J gene is TRBJ2-1, the V gene TRBV6-5; D is undetermined. Trimming removed 6 bases from V and 0 bases from J, with 12 bases in between. CDR3 length: 15 amino acids. CDR1 MNHEY and CDR2 SVGAGI come from the germline V gene. CDR3 protein: CASRERPSSYNEQFF. The CDR3 nucleotides are TGTGCCAGCAGGGAGCGACCCAGCTCCTACAATGAGCAGTTCTTC.

This chain links TRBV9 with TRBJ2-7; 8 nucleotides match TRBD1. The junction had 7 bases not matched to a gene; V was cut back by 0 bases and J by 5 bases. There are 15 residues in the CDR3. Germline CDR1 reads SGDLS; CDR2 reads YYNGEE. This CDR3 reads CASSVGPGGSDEQYF. The CDR3 DNA reads TGTGCCAGCAGCGTAGGTCCAGGGGGCTCGGACGAGCAGTACTTC.

This clone was seen a single time. The V gene is TRBV27, the J gene TRBJ2-7, with 7 positions matching TRBD1. Germline trimming cut 5 bases from V and 2 bases from J; bases unmatched to any gene: 12. This CDR3 is 16 amino acids long. Looked up from germline, CDR1 is MNHEY and CDR2 is SMNVEV (reference sequence). The chain's CDR3 is CASSLLRQGSPYEQYF. CDR3 nucleotide sequence: TGTGCCAGCAGTCTTCTACGACAGGGCTCGCCCTACGAGCAGTACTTC.

The chain joins TRBV30 to TRBJ2-5; D perhaps matches TRBD1 (5 bases). Trimming took 4 bases from V and 4 from J, leaving 7 bases between them. The germline CDR1 and CDR2 sequences are GTSNPN and SVGIG (reference sequence). This CDR3 is 11 amino acids long. The CDR3 protein is CAWTRGETQYF. For the CDR3, the DNA is TGTGCCTGGACAAGGGGAGAGACCCAGTACTTC.

Concerning this clone: Other nucleotide sequences from this sample produce the same CDR3. This rearrangement joins TRBV18 to TRBJ1-3, with TRBD1 matching 7 bases. There are 15 residues in the CDR3. CDR1 is KGHSH and CDR2 is LQKENI in the germline V gene. Germline trimming cut 1 base from V and 3 bases from J; bases unmatched to any gene: 3. The CDR3 nucleotides read TGTGCCAGCTCACCACAGGGGGCCAGTGGAAACACCATATATTTT. This sequence encodes CASSPQGASGNTIYF.

V and J are TRBV18 and TRBJ2-3, with 10 bases lining up with TRBD2. The CDR3 has 16 residues. CDR1 is KGHSH and CDR2 is LQKENI in the germline V gene. Losses at the gene ends were 0 bases for V and 5 bases for J; bases not matched to a gene: 5. DNA for the CDR3: TGTGCCAGCTCACCACCAGCGGGAGGGCCGGGAGATACGCAGTATTTT. Protein sequence: CASSPPAGGPGDTQYF.

The chain carries TRBV7-9 and TRBJ1-1, with D possibly TRBD1 on 5 matching bases. Germline loops: CDR1 SEHNR, CDR2 FQNEAQ (reference sequence). The CDR3 extends over 13 amino acids. CDR3 loop: CATLGGLNTEAFF. The CDR3 bases are TGTGCGACTTTGGGGGGTTTGAACACTGAAGCTTTCTTT. Looking up the rest from reference TRBV7-9 and TRBJ1-1 gives the full variable domain: DTGVSQNPRHKITKRGQNVTFRCDPISEHNRLYWYRQTLGQGPEFLTYFQNEAQLEKSRLLSDRFSAERPKGSFSTLEIQRTEQGDSAMYLCATLGGLNTEAFFGQGTRLTVV.

The genes are TRBV28 and TRBJ2-1; 9 bases fit TRBD1. The V and J ends lost 4 bases and 5 bases, in that order; junction bases with no gene match: 6. CDR1 and CDR2 from the germline V gene are MDHEN and SYDVKM. The CDR3 loop spans 15 amino acids. DNA for the CDR3: TGTGCCAGCAGTTCGACTGGGACAGGGAACAATGAGCAGTTCTTC. Its translation is CASSSTGTGNNEQFF.

This chain links TRBV5-6 with TRBJ1-2, with TRBD1 as a possible D gene (5 bases). V was shortened by 4 bases and J by 1 base, with 20 bases between the two germline ends. Germline CDR1 is SGHDT and CDR2 is YYEEEE. This CDR3 has 17 residues. The CDR3 loop is CASSPPQGADYNYGYTF. The CDR3 DNA is TGTGCCAGCAGCCCGCCTCAAGGGGCAGATTATAACTATGGCTACACCTTC.

The J gene is TRBJ1-1, the V gene TRBV7-2; D is undetermined. CDR1 SGHTA and CDR2 FQGNSA come from the germline V gene. This CDR3 spans 14 amino acids. The V gene lost 4 bases and the J gene lost 0 bases, with 9 bases spanning the gap. Here the CDR3 reads CASSSQTVNTEAFF. CDR3 coding DNA: TGTGCCAGCAGCTCGCAGACGGTGAACACTGAAGCTTTCTTT.

V gene TRBV28 combines with J gene TRBJ1-5; weak D call: TRBD1 (5 bases). Germline loops: CDR1 MDHEN, CDR2 SYDVKM. The CDR3 covers 15 residues. V was pared by 6 bases and J by 0 bases, with 12 bases between. The CDR3 region is CASRRGRISNQPQHF. DNA for the CDR3: TGTGCCAGCAGGCGGGGCCGAATTAGCAATCAGCCCCAGCATTTT.

This chain links TRBV18 with TRBJ2-1; 7 bases are a match to TRBD2. Germline trimming cut 1 base from V and 9 bases from J; bases unmatched to any gene: 9. Germline V gives CDR1 KGHSH, CDR2 LQKENI. This CDR3 comprises 15 residues. CDR3 sequence: CASSPLQTSASEQFF. CDR3 sequence (DNA): TGTGCCAGCTCACCACTCCAAACTAGCGCCAGTGAGCAGTTCTTC.

Turning to this clone: Other DNA variants within this sample encode the same CDR3. The chain links TRBV6-5 to TRBJ2-1; the D call may be TRBD1 or TRBD2 (5 bases each). The CDR3 consists of 14 residues. The V end was cut by 6 bases, the J end by 0 bases, with 9 bases between. Germline CDR1 reads MNHEY; CDR2 reads SVGAGI. CDR3 region: CASSRGGSYNEQFF. The CDR3 nucleotides read TGTGCCAGCAGCCGTGGGGGCTCCTACAATGAGCAGTTCTTC.

Remarks on this clone: The sample contains more than one DNA sequence encoding this CDR3. The chain employs TRBV6-5 and TRBJ2-7; 8 nucleotides align to TRBD1. The junction had 4 bases not matched to a gene; V was cut back by 6 bases and J by 0 bases. Germline V CDR1 and CDR2: MNHEY, SVGAGI. The CDR3 consists of 14 residues. For the CDR3, the DNA is TGTGCCAGCAGGGCGACAGGGGCCTCCTACGAGCAGTACTTC. Translating it yields CASRATGASYEQYF.